The 25 T cell receptor beta chains below were found in one sample sequenced in a study of beta chain features in type 1 diabetes. TCRB transcripts that were expressed got sequenced, as all of the isolated RNA had been reverse transcribed. The table came from immunoSEQ multiplex PCR; TCRdb's copy has only in-frame clones and leaves some out. The repertoire holds roughly 240,000 clones, around 65% seen once, with 0.053% in the top ten. Sample: naive CD4+ T cells from blood. Receptor source: a man aged 30-40 years in good health.

Comments on this clone: Within the sample, other DNA sequences also encode this same CDR3. J is TRBJ2-3 and V is TRBV7-2; 9 bases map to TRBD1. Germline values: CDR1 SGHTA, CDR2 FQGNSA. The junction had 4 bases not matched to a gene; V was cut back by 8 bases and J by 1 base. CDR3 length: 14 amino acids. The CDR3 DNA reads TGTGCCAGCCGGAGGGACAGGGGCACAGATACGCAGTATTTT. The encoded protein is CASRRDRGTDTQYF.

This clone has only one observation. The J gene is TRBJ1-2, the V gene TRBV2, with 7 bases aligning to TRBD1. Germline V gene sequence: CDR1 SNHLY, CDR2 FYNNEI. The CDR3 totals 15 residues. V was clipped by 6 bases and J by 4 bases; unmatched bases: 11. CDR3: CASRPRTGVSYGYTF. In nucleotides, the CDR3 is TGTGCCAGCAGACCAAGGACAGGTGTTAGCTATGGCTACACCTTC. The full variable domain, completed using reference TRBV2 and TRBJ1-2, is EPEVTQTPSHQVTQMGQEVILRCVPISNHLYFYWYRQILGQKVEFLVSFYNNEISEKSEIFDDQFSVERPDGSNFTLKIRSTKLEDSAMYFCASRPRTGVSYGYTFGSGTRLTVV.

The chain has TRBV7-9 and TRBJ2-6; D gene unclear. This CDR3 is built from 14 residues. CDR1 and CDR2 (germline): SEHNR, FQNEAQ (reference sequence). V was clipped by 9 bases and J by 0 bases, with 9 bases between them. CDR3: CASATRSGANVLTF. Written as DNA, the CDR3 is TGTGCCAGTGCGACCCGCTCTGGGGCCAACGTCCTGACTTTC. Variable domain in full (rest from reference TRBV7-9 and TRBJ2-6): DTGVSQNPRHKITKRGQNVTFRCDPISEHNRLYWYRQTLGQGPEFLTYFQNEAQLEKSRLLSDRFSAERPKGSFSTLEIQRTEQGDSAMYLCASATRSGANVLTFGAGSRLTVL.

The chain carries TRBV10-3 and TRBJ2-7; TRBD1 matches at 7 bases. CDR1 and CDR2 (germline): ENHRY, SYGVKD. Losses at the gene ends were 6 bases for V and 2 bases for J; bases not matched to a gene: 7. This CDR3 contains 14 residues. CDR3 in amino acids: CAIRLRDSTYEQYF. The DNA of the CDR3 is TGTGCCATCAGATTACGGGACAGCACCTACGAGCAGTACTTC.

The V call is TRBV29-1, the J call TRBJ2-1; 7 nucleotides match TRBD2. In germline, CDR1 is SQVTM, CDR2 ANQGSEA. The length of the CDR3 is 14 residues. Trimming cost V 7 bases and J 7 bases; bases outside gene matches: 13. CDR3 protein: CSASSSGRWNEQFF. The CDR3, as DNA: TGCAGCGCCTCAAGTAGCGGGCGGTGGAATGAGCAGTTCTTC.

The rearrangement joins TRBV21-1 to TRBJ2-7. TRBV21-1 is tagged as a pseudogene. The CDR3 consists of 11 residues. The CDR3 loop is CASSGTSEQYF. The DNA of the CDR3 is TGTGCCAGCAGTGGGACGTCCGAGCAGTACTTC.

J is TRBJ2-7 and V is TRBV6-1; no clear D. This CDR3 has 14 amino acids. Germline V gene data show CDR1 as MNHNS and CDR2 as SASEGT. The V end lost 6 bases, the J end lost 6 bases, and 18 bases lay between the germline ends. DNA of the CDR3: TGTGCCAGCAGCCTTTGGCGTTCGAGTCTCGAGCAGTACTTC. It is translated as CASSLWRSSLEQYF.

This clone was found once. The rearrangement uses TRBV7-9 and TRBJ2-3; D is uncertain. Germline assignment: CDR1 SEHNR and CDR2 FQNEAQ (reference sequence). CDR3 length: 16 residues. The V and J ends lost 7 bases and 5 bases respectively, with 22 bases between them. CDR3 coding DNA: TGTGCCAGCACCCTGATATTTCTAGGCGCTAGAGATACGCAGTATTTT. Amino acid sequence: CASTLIFLGARDTQYF.

The rearrangement joins TRBV4-2 to TRBJ1-5; D call uncertain. Between the trimmed V and J ends, which lost 1 base and 1 base, there was a span of 5 bases. This CDR3 is 14 amino acids long. Germline CDR1 reads LGHNA; CDR2 reads YNFKEQ. DNA of the CDR3: TGTGCCAGCAGCCAAGTCGTAAGCAATCAGCCCCAGCATTTT. It specifies CASSQVVSNQPQHF.

This clone showed up just a few times. The rearrangement joins TRBV30 to TRBJ2-2; D is possibly TRBD1 or TRBD2 (5 bases each). Per the germline V gene, CDR1 is GTSNPN and CDR2 is SVGIG (reference sequence). V shed 7 bases and J shed 4 bases, with 16 bases lying between them. This CDR3 contains 14 residues. The CDR3 sequence is CALRAQGATGELFF. CDR3 in DNA: TGTGCCTTACGGGCGCAGGGAGCCACCGGGGAGCTGTTTTTT.

This chain links TRBV14 with TRBJ1-2; no definite D call. CDR3 size: 14 residues. V shed 2 bases and J shed 1 base, with 8 bases lying between them. Looked up from germline, CDR1 is SGHDN and CDR2 is FVKESK. This chain's CDR3 is CASSQYGLNYGYTF. As DNA, the CDR3 is TGTGCCAGCAGCCAATATGGGCTTAACTATGGCTACACCTTC.

The gene calls are TRBV30 and TRBJ2-2; no clear D gene. Trimming pared 2 bases from V and 6 bases from J, leaving 10 bases between. Germline V gene lookup returns CDR1 GTSNPN and CDR2 SVGIG (reference sequence). CDR3 length: 13 residues. CDR3 nucleotides: TGTGCCTGGAGTAAGAGTTCGGCCGGGGAGCTGTTTTTT. This translates into CAWSKSSAGELFF.

This rearrangement joins TRBV9 to TRBJ2-4, with 11 bases fitting TRBD2. The V segment lost 4 bases and the J segment 8 bases; nucleotides outside the gene matches: 8. Germline loops: CDR1 SGDLS, CDR2 YYNGEE. The CDR3 consists of 15 residues. The CDR3 nucleotides read TGTGCCAGCAGCCAAGGAACTAGCGGGGGATACATTCAGTACTTC. It yields the protein CASSQGTSGGYIQYF.

The chain employs TRBV29-1 and TRBJ1-1; perhaps TRBD1 as D (5 bases). Looked up from germline, CDR1 is SQVTM and CDR2 is ANQGSEA. The CDR3 consists of 13 residues. Trimming pared 4 bases from V and 0 bases from J, leaving 9 bases between. The CDR3, as DNA: TGCAGCGTTGGGACAAACTTGAACACTGAAGCTTTCTTT. Protein sequence: CSVGTNLNTEAFF.

This chain uses TRBV19 with TRBJ1-1; the match to TRBD1 covers 8 bases. The germline V gene has CDR1 LNHDA and CDR2 SQIVND (reference sequence). The CDR3 extends over 14 amino acids. The trim removed 5 bases at V and 4 bases at J, leaving 6 bases unmatched. CDR3 residues: CASSPDRGGTEAFF. The CDR3 DNA is TGTGCCAGTAGTCCCGACAGGGGAGGCACTGAAGCTTTCTTT.

The rearrangement uses TRBV27 and TRBJ2-1; TRBD2 matches 8 bases. The length of the CDR3 is 15 residues. V lost 2 bases, J lost 6 bases, and 6 bases stayed unmatched. CDR1 and CDR2 (germline): MNHEY, SMNVEV (reference sequence). The DNA of the CDR3 is TGTGCCAGCAGTTTAATAGCGGGGCCCCGCAATGAGCAGTTCTTC. Translating gives CASSLIAGPRNEQFF.

This clone has a handful of counts. This chain uses TRBV29-1 with TRBJ2-1; D is possibly TRBD2 (5 bases). CDR3 length: 10 amino acids. Trimming took 4 bases from V and 16 from J, leaving 14 bases between them. Germline loops: CDR1 SQVTM, CDR2 ANQGSEA. The CDR3 protein is CSVGSLAGFF. CDR3 bases: TGCAGCGTTGGTTCTCTAGCTGGTTTCTTC.

This clone was seen more than once but under ten times. J is TRBJ1-1 and V is TRBV29-1; D remains unclear. Germline V gene data show CDR1 as SQVTM and CDR2 as ANQGSEA. The CDR3 extends over 12 amino acids. Trimming left V 7 bases short and J 1 base short, with 10 bases between. Here the CDR3 reads CSAGAANTEAFF. Here the CDR3 DNA reads TGCAGCGCTGGCGCCGCGAACACTGAAGCTTTCTTT.

Of note for this clone: The junction differs from germline at one of its ends, possibly a read error. The rearrangement links TRBV7-2 to TRBJ2-1; 11 nucleotides align to TRBD2. The CDR3 spans 16 residues. Germline-derived CDR1 and CDR2 are SGHTA and FQGNSA. The CDR3 loop reads CASSPEPGLADKEQFF. CDR3 sequence (DNA): TGTGCCAGCAGCCCTGAACCGGGACTAGCGGACAAGGAGCAGTTCTTC.

The gene calls are TRBV29-1 and TRBJ2-7, with 9 bases aligning to TRBD1. This CDR3 region has 14 residues. Germline V gene data show CDR1 as SQVTM and CDR2 as ANQGSEA. V lost 4 bases to trimming and J lost 3 bases; unmatched junction nucleotides: 7. CDR3 coding DNA: TGCAGCGTTGTCGGCGGGACAGGGATCTACGAGCAGTACTTC. Protein sequence: CSVVGGTGIYEQYF.

V is TRBV29-1 and J is TRBJ2-3, with no clear D. Germline V CDR1 and CDR2: SQVTM, ANQGSEA. V was clipped by 4 bases and J by 5 bases, with 13 bases between them. This CDR3 has 13 amino acids. The CDR3 sequence: CSVGLLSRDTQYF. In DNA form, the CDR3 reads TGCAGCGTTGGTTTACTGAGCCGAGATACGCAGTATTTT.

The table lists this clone with a few counts. The CDR3 reads CAWATDRVNQPQHF. CDR3 bases: TGTGCCTGGGCGACAGACAGGGTGAATCAGCCCCAGCATTTT. The rearrangement links TRBV30 to TRBJ1-5, with 7 nucleotides matching TRBD1. V shed 5 bases, J shed 4 bases, and the junction held 8 bases outside the gene matches. The CDR3 spans 14 residues. CDR1 is GTSNPN and CDR2 is SVGIG in the germline V gene (reference sequence).

A few counts support this clone. In the same sample, other DNA sequences code for this CDR3. This chain joins TRBV5-6 and TRBJ2-5, with a weak D call TRBD1 (6 bases). Trimming pared 2 bases from V and 5 bases from J, leaving 10 bases between. Germline CDR1 SGHDT, CDR2 YYEEEE. The CDR3 consists of 13 residues. CDR3 sequence: CASSFGRGETQYF. The CDR3 region has the DNA TGTGCCAGCAGCTTCGGCAGGGGTGAGACCCAGTACTTC.

J is TRBJ1-5 and V is TRBV6-6; no clear D gene. Germline V gene sequence: CDR1 MNHNY, CDR2 SVGAGI (reference sequence). The CDR3 length is 12 residues. V lost 6 bases and J 5 bases, leaving 8 bases between the germline ends. The CDR3 DNA reads TGTGCCAGCAGGCAGAGGGATCAGCCCCAGCATTTT. Translation gives CASRQRDQPQHF.

The V call is TRBV5-4, the J call TRBJ2-5; the match to TRBD2 covers 9 bases. The trim removed 4 bases at V and 3 bases at J, leaving 7 bases unmatched. The germline V gene encodes CDR1 SGHNT and CDR2 YYREEE (reference sequence). The CDR3 sequence is 15 residues long. CDR3 sequence: CASSLLGGREETQYF. CDR3 coding DNA: TGTGCCAGCAGCCTGCTAGGCGGGAGGGAAGAGACCCAGTACTTC.